This T cell receptor beta chain derives from a study of CD8+ T cells in alopecia areata. Overall study findings and caveats: Normal scalp had lower clonality than lesional scalp, with alopecia totalis/universalis lesions showing this most strongly. Mice gave a clearer picture of TCR sharing than patients did, possibly for HLA-related reasons.

RNA was extracted and reverse transcribed into cDNA as the sequencing template. TCRdb's copy holds only in-frame clones and misses some; the assay was immunoSEQ multiplex PCR. The sample shows about 99,000 clones, approximately 52% of them seen only once. The CDR3 loop spans 15 amino acids. V lost 3 bases and J lost 2, with 13 bases in between. Germline V CDR1 and CDR2: KGHSH, LQKENI. As for this clone: Its matching antigen is unknown.

V gene TRBV18 combines with J gene TRBJ1-2; D is possibly TRBD1 (6 bases). The sequence derives from a human donor in good health. Source material: CD4+ T cells sorted from blood. The CDR3 sequence is CASSPSGHRNYGYTF. For the CDR3, the DNA is TGTGCCAGCTCACCGTCGGGACACCGGAACTATGGCTACACCTTC.